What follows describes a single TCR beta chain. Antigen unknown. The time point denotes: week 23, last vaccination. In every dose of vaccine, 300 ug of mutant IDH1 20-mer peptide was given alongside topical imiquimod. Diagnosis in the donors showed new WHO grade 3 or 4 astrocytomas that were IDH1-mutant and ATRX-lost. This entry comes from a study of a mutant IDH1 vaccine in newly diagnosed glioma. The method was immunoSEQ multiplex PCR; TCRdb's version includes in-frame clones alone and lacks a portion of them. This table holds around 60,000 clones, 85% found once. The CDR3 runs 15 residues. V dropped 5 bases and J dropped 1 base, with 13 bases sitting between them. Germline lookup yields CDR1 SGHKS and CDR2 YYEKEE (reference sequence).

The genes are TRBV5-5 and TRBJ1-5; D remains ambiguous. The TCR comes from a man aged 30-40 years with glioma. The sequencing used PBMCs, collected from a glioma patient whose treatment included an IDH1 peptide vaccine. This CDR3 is CASSQFSGSNQPQHF. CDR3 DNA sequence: TGTGCCAGCAGTCAGTTCTCGGGAAGCAATCAGCCCCAGCATTTT.